The clone carrying this TCR beta chain was counted at least ten times. TCR beta CDR3 regions were amplified from RNA transcripts. Primed by the HTBI set, a first-round RT-PCR was run on the TCR CDR3. MiXCR, applied by TCRdb to the multiplex PCR reads, yields one record per CDR3 protein. This table has under 300,000 distinct CDR3 sequences, 25% to 30% appearing once. The CDR3 runs to 13 residues. Trimming shortened V by 8 bases and J by 3 bases, and 14 bases separated the two germline ends. Looked up from germline, CDR1 is MNHEY and CDR2 is SMNVEV (reference sequence). The PBMCs were sourced from fresh peripheral blood (about 10 ml). This specimen comes from a study of T cells in Graves' hyperthyroidism and ophthalmopathy.

This chain connects TRBV27 to TRBJ2-7; D ambiguous. The origin of this receptor is a man aged 40-55 years with Graves' hyperthyroidism that later progressed to Graves' ophthalmopathy. The sample consisted of blood. CDR3 sequence: CASAAIPLYEQYF. The DNA of the CDR3 is TGTGCCAGCGCAGCCATTCCCCTCTACGAGCAGTACTTC.